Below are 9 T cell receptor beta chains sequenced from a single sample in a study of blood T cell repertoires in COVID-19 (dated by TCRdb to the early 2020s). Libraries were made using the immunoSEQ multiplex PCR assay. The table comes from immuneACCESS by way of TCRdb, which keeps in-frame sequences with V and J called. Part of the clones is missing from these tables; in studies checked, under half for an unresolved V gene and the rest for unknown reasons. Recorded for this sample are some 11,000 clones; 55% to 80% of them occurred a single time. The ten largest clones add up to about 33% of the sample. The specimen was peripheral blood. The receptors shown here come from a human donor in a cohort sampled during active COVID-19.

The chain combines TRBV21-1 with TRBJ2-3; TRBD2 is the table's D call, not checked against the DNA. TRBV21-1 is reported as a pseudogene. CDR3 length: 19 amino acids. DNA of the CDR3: TGTGCCAGCAGCAAAGTAAGAGCGGGGGGCTCGATTAGCACAGATACGCAGTATTTT. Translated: CASSKVRAGGSISTDTQYF.

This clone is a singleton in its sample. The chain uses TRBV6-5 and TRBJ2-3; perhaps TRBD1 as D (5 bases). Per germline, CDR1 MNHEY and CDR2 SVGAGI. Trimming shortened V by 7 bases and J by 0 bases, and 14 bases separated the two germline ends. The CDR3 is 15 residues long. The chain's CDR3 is CASNRAGLSTDTQYF. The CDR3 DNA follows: TGTGCCAGCAATCGCGCAGGGCTGAGCACAGATACGCAGTATTTT.

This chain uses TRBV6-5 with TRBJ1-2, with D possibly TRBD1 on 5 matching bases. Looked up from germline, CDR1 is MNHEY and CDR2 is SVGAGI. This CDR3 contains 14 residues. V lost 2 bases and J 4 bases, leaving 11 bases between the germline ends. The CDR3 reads CASSYTEQVYGYTF. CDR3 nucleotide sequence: TGTGCCAGCAGTTACACCGAACAGGTCTATGGCTACACCTTC.

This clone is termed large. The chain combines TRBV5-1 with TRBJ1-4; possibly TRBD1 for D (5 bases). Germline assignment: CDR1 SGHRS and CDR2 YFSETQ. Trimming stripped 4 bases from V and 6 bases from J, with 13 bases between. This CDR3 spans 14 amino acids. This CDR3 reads CASSQDTSDEKLFF. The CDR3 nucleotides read TGCGCCAGCAGCCAGGACACGAGCGATGAAAAACTGTTTTTT.

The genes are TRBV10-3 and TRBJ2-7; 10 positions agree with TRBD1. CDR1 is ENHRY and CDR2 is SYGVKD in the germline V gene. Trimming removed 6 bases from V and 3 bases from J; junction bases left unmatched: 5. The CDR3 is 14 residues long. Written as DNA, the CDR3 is TGTGCCATCAGGGACAGGGGGGGAGTCTACGAGCAGTACTTC. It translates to CAIRDRGGVYEQYF.

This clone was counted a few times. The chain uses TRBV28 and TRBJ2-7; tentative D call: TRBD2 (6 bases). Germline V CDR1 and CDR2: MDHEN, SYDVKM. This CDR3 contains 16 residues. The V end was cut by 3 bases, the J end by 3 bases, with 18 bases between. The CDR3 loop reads CASSFRRTNRGYEQYF. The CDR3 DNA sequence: TGTGCCAGCAGTTTTCGTCGGACTAACCGGGGCTACGAGCAGTACTTC.

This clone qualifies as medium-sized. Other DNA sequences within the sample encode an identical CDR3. CDR3 DNA: TGTGCCAGCTCACCGGACAGGGGAGGCAATCAGCCCCAGCATTTT. It specifies CASSPDRGGNQPQHF. The V gene is TRBV18, the J gene TRBJ1-5; 9 nucleotides match TRBD1. In germline, CDR1 is KGHSH, CDR2 LQKENI. Trimming at V came to 3 bases and at J to 2 bases, leaving 2 bases not matched to a gene. The CDR3 spans 15 residues.

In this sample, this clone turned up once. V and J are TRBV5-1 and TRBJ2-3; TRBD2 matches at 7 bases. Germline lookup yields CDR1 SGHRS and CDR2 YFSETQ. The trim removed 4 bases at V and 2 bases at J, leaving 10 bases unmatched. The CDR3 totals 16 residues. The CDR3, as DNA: TGCGCCAGCAGCCCCGGACTAGTTGGAGCCACAGATACGCAGTATTTT. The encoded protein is CASSPGLVGATDTQYF.

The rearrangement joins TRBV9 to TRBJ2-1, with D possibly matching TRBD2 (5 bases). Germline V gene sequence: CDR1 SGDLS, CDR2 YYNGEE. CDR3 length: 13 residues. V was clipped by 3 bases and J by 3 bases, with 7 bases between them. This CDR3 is CASSGTLYNEQFF. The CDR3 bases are TGTGCCAGCAGCGGGACTCTCTACAATGAGCAGTTCTTC.